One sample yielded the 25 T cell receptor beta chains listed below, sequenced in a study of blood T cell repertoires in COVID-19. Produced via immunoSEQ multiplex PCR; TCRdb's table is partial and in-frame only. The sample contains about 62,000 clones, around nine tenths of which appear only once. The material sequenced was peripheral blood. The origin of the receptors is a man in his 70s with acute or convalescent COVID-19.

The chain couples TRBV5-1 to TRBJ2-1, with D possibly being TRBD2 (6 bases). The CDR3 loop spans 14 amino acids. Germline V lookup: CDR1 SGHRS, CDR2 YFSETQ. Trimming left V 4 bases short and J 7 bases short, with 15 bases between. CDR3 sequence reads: CASSPQTSLNEQFF. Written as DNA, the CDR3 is TGCGCCAGCAGCCCCCAGACTAGTCTGAATGAGCAGTTCTTC.

In DNA form, the CDR3 reads TGTGCCACCAGCGCGCTAGCGGGAGTCAATGAGCAGTTCTTC. It codes for CATSALAGVNEQFF. The chain combines TRBV15 with TRBJ2-1; 10 bases are shared with TRBD2. The CDR3 sequence is 14 residues long. The germline V gene has CDR1 LNHNV and CDR2 YYDKDF (reference sequence). V shed 5 bases and J 6 bases; nucleotides not matched to a gene: 4.

The CDR3 here is CASSQVELAQETQYF. CDR3 nucleotide sequence: TGCGCCAGCAGCCAAGTTGAGCTAGCCCAAGAGACCCAGTACTTC. The chain links TRBV4-1 to TRBJ2-5; possible D gene TRBD2, 5 bases. V lost 1 base and J lost 1, with 10 bases in between. The CDR3 has 15 amino acids. Per the germline V gene, CDR1 is MGHRA and CDR2 is YSYEKL.

The chain's CDR3 is CASKVVAGANEQFF. The CDR3 DNA reads as TGTGCCAGTAAGGTGGTAGCGGGTGCCAATGAGCAGTTCTTC. This chain links TRBV19 with TRBJ2-1; TRBD2 aligns across 7 bases. The CDR3 consists of 14 residues. The J segment lost 6 bases and the V segment lost 7 bases, leaving 9 bases of the junction unmatched. CDR1 LNHDA and CDR2 SQIVND come from the germline V gene (reference sequence).

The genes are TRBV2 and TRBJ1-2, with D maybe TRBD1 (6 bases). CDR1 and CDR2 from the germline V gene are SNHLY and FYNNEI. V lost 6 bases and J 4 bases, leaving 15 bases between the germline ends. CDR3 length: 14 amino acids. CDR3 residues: CASRSRQGSYGYTF. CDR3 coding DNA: TGTGCCAGCAGAAGCAGGCAGGGGTCCTATGGCTACACCTTC.

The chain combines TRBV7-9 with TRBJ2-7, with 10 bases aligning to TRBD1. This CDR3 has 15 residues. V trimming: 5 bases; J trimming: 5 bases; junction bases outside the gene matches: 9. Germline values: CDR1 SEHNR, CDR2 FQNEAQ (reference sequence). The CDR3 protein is CASSEGQGGINEQYF. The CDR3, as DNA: TGTGCCAGCAGCGAAGGACAGGGGGGAATCAACGAGCAGTACTTC.

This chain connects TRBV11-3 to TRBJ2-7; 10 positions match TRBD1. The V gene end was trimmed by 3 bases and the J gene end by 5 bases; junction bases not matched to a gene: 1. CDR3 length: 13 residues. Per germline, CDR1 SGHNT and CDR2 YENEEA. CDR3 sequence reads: CASSLTGGDEQYF. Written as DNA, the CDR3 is TGTGCCAGCAGCTTGACAGGGGGCGACGAGCAGTACTTC.

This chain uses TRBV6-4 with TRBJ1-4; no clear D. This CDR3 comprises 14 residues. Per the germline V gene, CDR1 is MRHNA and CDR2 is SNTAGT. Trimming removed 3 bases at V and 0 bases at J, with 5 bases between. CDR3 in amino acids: CASSETATNEKLFF. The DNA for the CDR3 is TGTGCCAGCAGTGAAACGGCAACTAATGAAAAACTGTTTTTT.

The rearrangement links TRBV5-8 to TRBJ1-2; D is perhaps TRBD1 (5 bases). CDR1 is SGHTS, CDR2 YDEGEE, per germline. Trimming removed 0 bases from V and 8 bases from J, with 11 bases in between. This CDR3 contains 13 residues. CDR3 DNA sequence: TGTGCCAGCAGCTTGGGGGGCTTAGTCGGCTACACCTTC. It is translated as CASSLGGLVGYTF. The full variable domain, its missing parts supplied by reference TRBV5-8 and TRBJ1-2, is EAGVTQSPTHLIKTRGQQATLRCSPISGHTSVYWYQQALGLGLQFLLWYDEGEERNRGNFPPRFSGRQFPNYSSELNVNALELEDSALYLCASSLGGLVGYTFGSGTRLTVV.

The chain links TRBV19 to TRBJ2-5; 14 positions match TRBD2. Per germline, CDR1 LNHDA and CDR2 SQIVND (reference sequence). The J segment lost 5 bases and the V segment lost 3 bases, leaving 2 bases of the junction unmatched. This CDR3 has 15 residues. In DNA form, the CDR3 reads TGTGCCAGTAGTATCGGGACTAGCGGGAGCGAGACCCAGTACTTC. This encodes CASSIGTSGSETQYF.

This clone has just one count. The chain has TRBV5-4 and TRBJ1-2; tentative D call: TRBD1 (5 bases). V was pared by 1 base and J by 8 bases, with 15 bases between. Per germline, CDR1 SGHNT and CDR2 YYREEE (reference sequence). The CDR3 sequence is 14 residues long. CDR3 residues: CASSLPSGVGGYTF. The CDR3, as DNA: TGTGCCAGCAGCTTGCCTTCGGGGGTAGGGGGCTACACCTTC.

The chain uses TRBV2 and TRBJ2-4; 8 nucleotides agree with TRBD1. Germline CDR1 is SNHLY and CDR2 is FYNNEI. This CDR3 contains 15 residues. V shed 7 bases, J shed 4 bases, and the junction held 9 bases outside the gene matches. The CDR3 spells CASTTGDPRKNIQYF. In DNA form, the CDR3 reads TGTGCCAGCACGACAGGGGACCCACGAAAAAACATTCAGTACTTC. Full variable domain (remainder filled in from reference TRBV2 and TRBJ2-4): EPEVTQTPSHQVTQMGQEVILRCVPISNHLYFYWYRQILGQKVEFLVSFYNNEISEKSEIFDDQFSVERPDGSNFTLKIRSTKLEDSAMYFCASTTGDPRKNIQYFGAGTRLSVL.

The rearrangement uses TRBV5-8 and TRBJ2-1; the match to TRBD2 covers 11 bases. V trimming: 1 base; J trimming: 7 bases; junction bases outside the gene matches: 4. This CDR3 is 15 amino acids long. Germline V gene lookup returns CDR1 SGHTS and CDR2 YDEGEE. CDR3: CASSLTSGGVNEQFF. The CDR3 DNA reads TGTGCCAGCAGCTTGACTAGCGGGGGAGTTAATGAGCAGTTCTTC.

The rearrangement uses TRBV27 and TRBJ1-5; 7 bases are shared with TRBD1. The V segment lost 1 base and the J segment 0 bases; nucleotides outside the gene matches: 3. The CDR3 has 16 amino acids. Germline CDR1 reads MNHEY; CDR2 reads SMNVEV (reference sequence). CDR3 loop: CASSLWGQISNQPQHF. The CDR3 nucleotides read TGTGCCAGCAGTTTATGGGGACAGATTAGCAATCAGCCCCAGCATTTT.

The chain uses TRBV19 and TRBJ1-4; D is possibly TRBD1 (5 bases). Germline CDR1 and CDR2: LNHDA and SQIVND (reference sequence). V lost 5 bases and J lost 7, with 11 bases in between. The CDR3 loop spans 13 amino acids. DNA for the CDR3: TGTGCCAGTAGTCGGGGGGTTGGTGAAAAACTGTTTTTT. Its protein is CASSRGVGEKLFF. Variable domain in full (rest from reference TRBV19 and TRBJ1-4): DGGITQSPKYLFRKEGQNVTLSCEQNLNHDAMYWYRQDPGQGLRLIYYSQIVNDFQKGDIAEGYSVSREKKESFPLTVTSAQKNPTAFYLCASSRGVGEKLFFGSGTQLSVL.

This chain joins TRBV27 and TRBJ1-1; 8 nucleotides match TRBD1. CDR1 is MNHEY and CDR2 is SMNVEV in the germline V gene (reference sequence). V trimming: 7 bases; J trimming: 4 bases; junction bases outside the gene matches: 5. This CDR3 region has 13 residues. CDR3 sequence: CASMAGGPTEAFF. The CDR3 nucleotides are TGTGCCAGCATGGCAGGGGGCCCCACTGAAGCTTTCTTT.

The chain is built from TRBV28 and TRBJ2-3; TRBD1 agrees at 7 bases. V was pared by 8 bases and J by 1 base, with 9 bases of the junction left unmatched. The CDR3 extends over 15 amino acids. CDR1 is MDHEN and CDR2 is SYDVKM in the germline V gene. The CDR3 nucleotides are TGTGCCAGCGTAACTTTAGGGGGCGGCACAGATACGCAGTATTTT. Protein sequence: CASVTLGGGTDTQYF.

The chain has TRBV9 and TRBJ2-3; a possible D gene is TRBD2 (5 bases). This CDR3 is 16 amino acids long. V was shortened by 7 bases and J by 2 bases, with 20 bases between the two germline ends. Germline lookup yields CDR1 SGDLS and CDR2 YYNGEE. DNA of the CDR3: TGTGCCAGCGCTTCGGGGTTAGGCTCTTACACAGATACGCAGTATTTT. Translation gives CASASGLGSYTDTQYF.

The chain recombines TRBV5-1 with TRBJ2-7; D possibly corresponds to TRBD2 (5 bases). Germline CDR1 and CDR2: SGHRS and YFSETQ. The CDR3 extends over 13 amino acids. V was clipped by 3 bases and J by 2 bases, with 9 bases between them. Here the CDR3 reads CASSSGNPYEQYF. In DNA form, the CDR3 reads TGCGCCAGCAGCTCGGGGAACCCCTACGAGCAGTACTTC.

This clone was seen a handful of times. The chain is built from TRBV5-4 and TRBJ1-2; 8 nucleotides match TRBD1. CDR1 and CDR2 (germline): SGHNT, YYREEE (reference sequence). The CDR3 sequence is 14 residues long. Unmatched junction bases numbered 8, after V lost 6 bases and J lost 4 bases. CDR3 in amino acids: CASTGQGTSYGYTF. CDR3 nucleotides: TGTGCCAGCACCGGACAGGGAACCTCCTATGGCTACACCTTC.

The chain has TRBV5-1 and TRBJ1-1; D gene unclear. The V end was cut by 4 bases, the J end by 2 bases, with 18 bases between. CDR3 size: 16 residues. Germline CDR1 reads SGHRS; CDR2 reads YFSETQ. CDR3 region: CASSTGEARFNTEAFF. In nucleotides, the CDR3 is TGCGCCAGCAGCACCGGTGAAGCGAGATTTAACACTGAAGCTTTCTTT.

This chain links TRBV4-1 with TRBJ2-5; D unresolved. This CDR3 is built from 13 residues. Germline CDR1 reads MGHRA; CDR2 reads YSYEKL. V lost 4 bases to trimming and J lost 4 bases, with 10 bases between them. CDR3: CASSRLLRETQYF. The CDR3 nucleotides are TGCGCCAGCAGCCGCTTACTTCGAGAGACCCAGTACTTC.

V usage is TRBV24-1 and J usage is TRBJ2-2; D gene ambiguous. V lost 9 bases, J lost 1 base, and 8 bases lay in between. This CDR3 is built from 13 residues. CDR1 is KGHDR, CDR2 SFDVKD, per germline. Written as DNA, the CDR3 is TGTGCCACCGGTTCGAGGAACACCGGGGAGCTGTTTTTT. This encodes CATGSRNTGELFF.

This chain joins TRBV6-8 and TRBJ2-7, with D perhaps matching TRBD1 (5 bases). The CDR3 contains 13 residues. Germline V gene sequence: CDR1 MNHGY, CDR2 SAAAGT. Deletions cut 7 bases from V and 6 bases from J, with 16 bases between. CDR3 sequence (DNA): TGTGCCAGCATTCGACAGTCACGGTGCGAGCAGTACTTC. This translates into CASIRQSRCEQYF.

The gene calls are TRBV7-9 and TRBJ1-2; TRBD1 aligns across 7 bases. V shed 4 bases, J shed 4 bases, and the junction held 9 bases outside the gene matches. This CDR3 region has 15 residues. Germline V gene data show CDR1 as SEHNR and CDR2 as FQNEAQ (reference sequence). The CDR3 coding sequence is TGTGCCAGCAGCTCCGGGACAGCATTTGTCTATGGCTACACCTTC. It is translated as CASSSGTAFVYGYTF.